The 26 T cell receptor beta chains given below trace back to one sample, sequenced in a study of T cell clonality in common variable immunodeficiency. Clones were read by immunoSEQ multiplex PCR, and TCRdb kept only the in-frame ones, dropping some. Altogether about 81,000 clones were found in the sample, and no singletons occur. Sequences were obtained from peripheral blood mononuclear cells. Receptors were obtained from a person between 18 and 75 years old in good health.

Ten or more counts support this clone. The read terminates 3 residues before the CDR3 end, so the remaining end is supplied by the germline J gene. The rearrangement joins TRBV12-3 or TRBV12-4 to TRBJ2-7, with a possible D match to TRBD1 (5 bases). The CDR3 is made up of 12 amino acids. V lost 5 bases and J 2 bases, leaving 7 bases between the germline ends. CDR3 region: CASSPGTYEQYF. The DNA read from the CDR3 is TGTGCCAGCAGTCCAGGGACCTACGAG.

This clone came up many times. The read falls 3 residues short of the CDR3 end, and the missing part is taken from the germline J gene. The V and J genes are TRBV19 and TRBJ1-2; D is possibly TRBD1 (6 bases). The CDR3 is 14 residues long. V was cut by 7 bases and J by 1 base, with 13 bases left in between. Looked up from germline, CDR1 is LNHDA and CDR2 is SQIVND (reference sequence). The DNA read from the CDR3 is TGTGCCAGTATCCCAGGGGCCCTTAACTATGGC. This sequence encodes CASIPGALNYG. The complete CDR3 sequence is CASIPGALNYGYTF.

This clone was detected ten times or more. The CDR3 is cut off 3 residues early in the read; its end comes from the germline J gene. J is TRBJ1-5 and V is TRBV5-1; no clear D. CDR1 and CDR2 (germline): SGHRS, YFSETQ. The CDR3 is 15 amino acids. V lost 1 base and J 2 bases, leaving 10 bases between the germline ends. The CDR3 here is CASSLFKVCNQPQHF. The sequenced CDR3 bases are TGCGCCAGCAGCTTGTTTAAGGTTTGCAATCAGCCC.

There are many counts of this clone. The missing CDR3 end, 3 residues past where the read stops, is filled in from the germline J gene. This rearrangement joins TRBV7-2 to TRBJ2-2; TRBD2 matches at 7 bases. This CDR3 is 14 amino acids long. The ends lost 6 bases at V and 4 bases at J; junction bases unmatched: 5. Germline assignment: CDR1 SGHTA and CDR2 FQGNSA. Incomplete CDR3 DNA: TGTGCCAGCAGGAGGTCTAGCGGCACCGGGGAG. Translating it yields CASRRSSGTGE. The entire CDR3 protein is CASRRSSGTGELFF. Using reference TRBV7-2 and TRBJ2-2 for the parts outside the CDR3, the full variable domain is GAGVSQSPSNKVTEKGKDVELRCDPISGHTALYWYRQSLGQGLEFLIYFQGNSAPDKSGLPSDRFSAERTGGSVSTLTIQRTQQEDSAVYLCASRRSSGTGELFFGEGSRLTVL.

This clone was counted at least ten times. The read is 3 residues too short to cover the CDR3 end, so that end is filled in from the germline J gene. The chain recombines TRBV2 with TRBJ2-7; D is uncertain. The CDR3 extends over 13 amino acids. The V gene lost 4 bases and the J gene lost 3 bases, with 10 bases spanning the gap. The germline V gene has CDR1 SNHLY and CDR2 FYNNEI. The CDR3 here is CASSGDSIYEQYF. Partial CDR3 DNA: TGTGCCAGCAGTGGAGACTCAATCTACGAG.

This clone was detected many times. Incomplete CDR3 DNA: TGTGCCAGCAGTTACTCCGGACAGGGGAATCAAGAGACC. The encoded protein is CASSYSGQGNQET. The full CDR3 is CASSYSGQGNQETQYF. The chain uses TRBV6-2 or TRBV6-3 and TRBJ2-5, with TRBD1 matching over 9 bases. The read terminates 3 residues ahead of where the CDR3 ends, so the germline J gene completes it. CDR1 and CDR2 (germline): MNHEY, SVGEGT. V trimming: 0 bases; J trimming: 2 bases; junction bases outside the gene matches: 4. The CDR3 runs 16 residues.

At least ten counts were recorded for this clone. The sequence runs out 3 residues before the end of the CDR3; the remainder is reconstructed from the germline J gene. J is TRBJ2-7 and V is TRBV7-9, with D perhaps given as TRBD1 or TRBD2 (5 bases each). The germline gives CDR1 SEHNR, CDR2 FQNEAQ (reference sequence). Trimming removed 5 bases at V and 2 bases at J, with 13 bases between. The CDR3 loop spans 14 amino acids. Incomplete CDR3 DNA: TGTGCCAGCAGCCGAACAGAGGGGCCCTACGAG. This sequence encodes CASSRTEGPYE. The whole CDR3 region reads CASSRTEGPYEQYF.

This clone was observed at least ten times. The read ends 3 residues before the CDR3 terminus; that terminus is restored from the germline J gene. This sequence joins TRBV3-1 (or the pseudogene TRBV3-2) and TRBJ1-6; the match to TRBD1 covers 7 bases. Germline values: CDR1 LGHDT, CDR2 YNNKEL (reference sequence). The CDR3 runs 15 residues. V gave up 8 bases and J gave up 10 bases; unmatched junction bases: 14. CDR3 DNA, as far as it was read: TGTGCCAGCGGACCGACAGGGTCCGGGGGATCACCC. Translation: CASGPTGSGGSP. The full CDR3 sequence reads CASGPTGSGGSPLHF.

This clone was recorded many times. The read finishes 3 residues shy of the CDR3 end, and the germline J gene is used to complete it. V gene TRBV28 combines with J gene TRBJ2-3; 14 bases match TRBD2. Germline V lookup: CDR1 MDHEN, CDR2 SYDVKM. V trimming: 6 bases; J trimming: 1 base; junction bases outside the gene matches: 3. The CDR3 length is 16 residues. The sequenced part of the CDR3 DNA is TGTGCCAGCAGGGGGACTAGCGGGAGTCGCACAGATACG. Translated, it gives CASRGTSGSRTDT. The CDR3 in full is CASRGTSGSRTDTQYF.

This clone was observed at least ten times. Read sequence stops 3 residues before the CDR3 end, and the germline J gene provides the missing end. The rearrangement links TRBV19 to TRBJ2-2; D is perhaps TRBD2 (6 bases). Deletions cut 4 bases from V and 4 bases from J, with 7 bases between. Germline V gives CDR1 LNHDA, CDR2 SQIVND (reference sequence). This CDR3 region has 13 residues. The CDR3 reads CASSTGGTGELFF. The sequenced CDR3 bases are TGTGCCAGTAGTACCGGGGGCACCGGGGAG.

The table lists this clone with many counts. The CDR3 extends 3 residues past the end of the read, so its final part is completed from the germline J gene. The genes are TRBV5-6 and TRBJ2-1; D unclear. Trimming stripped 4 bases from V and 9 bases from J, with 8 bases between. CDR3 size: 11 residues. Per germline, CDR1 SGHDT and CDR2 YYEEEE. CDR3: CASSLSREQFF. The sequenced part of the CDR3 DNA is TGTGCCAGCAGCCTTTCTCGTGAG.

This clone was counted many times. The read falls 3 residues short of the CDR3 end, and the missing part is taken from the germline J gene. The chain uses TRBV4-2 and TRBJ2-3, with D perhaps matching TRBD1 (5 bases). The V end lost 4 bases, the J end lost 2 bases, and 16 bases lay between the germline ends. CDR3 length: 16 amino acids. The V gene's germline CDR1 is LGHNA and CDR2 YNFKEQ. The covered CDR3 bases are TGTGCCAGCAGCCCAGAGACAGATTTCACCACAGATACG. Residues: CASSPETDFTTDT. In full, the CDR3 reads CASSPETDFTTDTQYF.

This clone was picked up many times. The read is 3 residues too short to cover the CDR3 end, so that end is filled in from the germline J gene. The chain has TRBV6-2 or TRBV6-3 and TRBJ2-2; D not certain. Trimming pared 7 bases from V and 6 bases from J, leaving 15 bases between. Looked up from germline, CDR1 is MNHEY and CDR2 is SVGEGT. The CDR3 has 14 residues. CDR3 DNA (partial): TGTGCCAGCATCCCAGTTTTTGGTCCCGGGGAG. This encodes CASIPVFGPGE. The entire CDR3 protein reads CASIPVFGPGELFF.

This clone was recorded many times. The CDR3 extends 3 residues past the end of the read, so its final part is completed from the germline J gene. The V gene is TRBV7-2, the J gene TRBJ1-1; D may be TRBD1 (5 bases). Between the trimmed V and J ends, which lost 6 bases and 3 bases, there was a span of 11 bases. Germline assignment: CDR1 SGHTA and CDR2 FQGNSA. This CDR3 contains 13 residues. The covered CDR3 bases are TGTGCCAGCAGTCGTCAGGGATACACTGAA. Amino acids: CASSRQGYTE. The whole CDR3 protein is CASSRQGYTEAFF.

This clone was seen many times. The sequence runs out 3 residues before the end of the CDR3; the remainder is reconstructed from the germline J gene. The rearrangement links TRBV5-1 to TRBJ2-1; 7 bases line up with TRBD1. The germline V gene encodes CDR1 SGHRS and CDR2 YFSETQ. The J segment lost 5 bases and the V segment lost 4 bases, leaving 9 bases of the junction unmatched. This CDR3 is built from 15 residues. The CDR3 region is CASSVLPGQHNEQFF. Partial CDR3 DNA: TGCGCCAGCAGCGTTCTCCCGGGACAGCACAATGAG.

This clone was observed at least ten times. The junction differs from germline at one of its ends, possibly a read error. The read ends 3 residues shy of where the CDR3 ends; the end is completed using the germline J gene. The chain couples TRBV7-7 to TRBJ2-7; TRBD1 might be the D (5 bases). Germline-derived CDR1 and CDR2 are SSHAT and FNYEAQ (reference sequence). The CDR3 runs 13 residues. CDR3 amino acids: CASSRIGDGEQYF. CDR3 bases read: TGTGCTAGCAGCCGAATAGGGGATGGCGAG.

This clone was picked up many times. From the germline J gene comes the end of the CDR3, since the read stops 3 residues before it. The V and J genes are TRBV6-1 and TRBJ2-2; 9 bases are shared with TRBD2. With 2 bases clipped from V and 7 bases from J, the junction kept 8 bases outside the gene matches. Germline V gene lookup returns CDR1 MNHNS and CDR2 SASEGT. The CDR3 runs 16 residues. The sequenced CDR3 bases are TGTGCCAGCAGTGAAAGGGCGGGAGGGCCTTTCGGGGAG. This encodes CASSERAGGPFGE. The CDR3 in full is CASSERAGGPFGELFF.

This clone was seen ten or more times. The missing CDR3 end, 3 residues past where the read stops, is filled in from the germline J gene. The chain joins TRBV20-1 to TRBJ2-7; D ambiguous. In germline, CDR1 is DFQATT, CDR2 SNEGSKA (reference sequence). Trimming left V 6 bases short and J 2 bases short, with 8 bases between. The length of the CDR3 is 11 residues. CDR3 DNA, as far as it was read: TGCAGTGCGGCGGATACCTACGAG. The encoded protein is CSAADTYE. The entire CDR3 is CSAADTYEQYF.

This clone was seen ten or more times. This CDR3 reads CASSLGQGASYEQYF. The sequenced CDR3 bases are TGTGCCAGCAGCCTGGGACAGGGGGCGTCCTACGAG. The J gene is TRBJ2-7, the V gene TRBV12-3 or TRBV12-4, with 12 nucleotides matching TRBD1. The read terminates 3 residues ahead of where the CDR3 ends, so the germline J gene completes it. The V gene end was trimmed by 6 bases and the J gene end by 1 base; junction bases not matched to a gene: 4. CDR3 size: 15 residues.

This clone showed up many times. The CDR3 extends 3 residues past the end of the read, so its final part is completed from the germline J gene. This sequence joins TRBV6-1 and TRBJ1-1; the D is unclear. Per germline, CDR1 MNHNS and CDR2 SASEGT. Trimming took off 2 bases at V and 4 bases at J, with 8 bases between the two ends. The CDR3 is made up of 13 amino acids. This CDR3 reads CASSEIRPTEAFF. CDR3 DNA, as far as it was read: TGTGCCAGCAGTGAAATCAGGCCCACTGAA.

This clone was detected only a few times. The DNA ends 3 residues before the CDR3 does, and the rest of the CDR3 is filled in from the germline J gene. The chain is built from TRBV18 and TRBJ2-5, with 8 bases matching TRBD1. The CDR3 consists of 15 residues. V was clipped by 8 bases and J by 2 bases; unmatched bases: 10. Germline lookup yields CDR1 KGHSH and CDR2 LQKENI. The CDR3 loop reads CASAPGGAGQETQYF. The covered CDR3 bases are TGTGCCAGCGCCCCAGGGGGCGCGGGGCAAGAGACC.

This clone was counted many times. The read comes to an end 3 residues before the CDR3 does, leaving the germline J gene to fill in the end. The chain combines TRBV5-1 with TRBJ2-1; 8 bases are a match to TRBD1. The CDR3 totals 15 residues. Per the germline V gene, CDR1 is SGHRS and CDR2 is YFSETQ. The V segment lost 4 bases and the J segment 4 bases; nucleotides outside the gene matches: 7. Incomplete CDR3 DNA: TGCGCCAGCAGCCCGACGACAGGGGAGTACAATGAG. It encodes CASSPTTGEYNE. The complete CDR3 reads CASSPTTGEYNEQFF. Filled out from reference TRBV5-1 and TRBJ2-1, the complete variable domain reads KAGVTQTPRYLIKTRGQQVTLSCSPISGHRSVSWYQQTPGQGLQFLFEYFSETQRNKGNFPGRFSGRQFSNSRSEMNVSTLELGDSALYLCASSPTTGEYNEQFFGPGTRLTVL.

This clone was recorded many times. The CDR3 end is not reached by the read, which stops 3 residues before it; the germline J gene fills it in. V and J are TRBV20-1 and TRBJ2-3; 7 nucleotides agree with TRBD2. CDR3 length: 16 residues. The J segment lost 3 bases and the V segment lost 3 bases, leaving 12 bases of the junction unmatched. Germline V gives CDR1 DFQATT, CDR2 SNEGSKA (reference sequence). CDR3 DNA (partial): TGCAGTGCTAGCCCTTTCGCGGGAGTGGTGACAGATACG. It translates to CSASPFAGVVTDT. The CDR3 in full is CSASPFAGVVTDTQYF.

This clone has a count of ten or more. The sequenced fragment ends 3 residues before the CDR3 boundary, so the rest is inferred from the germline J gene. The chain recombines TRBV6-2 or TRBV6-3 with TRBJ2-7; D may be TRBD2 (6 bases). The CDR3 covers 14 residues. V lost 5 bases to trimming and J lost 6 bases, with 17 bases between them. Looked up from germline, CDR1 is MNHEY and CDR2 is SVGEGT. The covered CDR3 bases are TGTGCCAGCAGTGATCCGGGACTCCTCACCGAG. The encoded protein is CASSDPGLLTE. The full CDR3 protein is CASSDPGLLTEQYF.

Turning to this clone: Coverage ceases 3 residues before the CDR3 finishes, and the germline J gene fills in the end. The V gene is TRBV11-2, the J gene TRBJ2-5; 8 bases fit TRBD1. Germline loops: CDR1 SGHAT, CDR2 FQNNGV. The CDR3 contains 14 residues. After removal of 5 bases from V and 7 bases from J, the junction contained 9 bases not matched to a gene. This CDR3 reads CASSPGTGPGTQYF. The part of the CDR3 DNA that was read is TGTGCCAGCAGCCCTGGGACAGGCCCAGGGACC.

This clone has just a few counts. The read is 3 residues too short to cover the CDR3 end, so that end is filled in from the germline J gene. The rearrangement joins TRBV10-3 to TRBJ2-5, with D tentatively TRBD1 (8 bases). The CDR3 consists of 16 residues. The V and J ends lost 8 bases and 4 bases respectively, with 23 bases between them. Per the germline V gene, CDR1 is ENHRY and CDR2 is SYGVKD. Incomplete CDR3 DNA: TGTGCCATCGATGGTTCACAGGGGGGGTTTGGAGAGACC. Residues: CAIDGSQGGFGET. The CDR3 in its entirety is CAIDGSQGGFGETQYF.